The 11 T cell receptor beta chains presented below share a single source sample, sequenced in a study of blood T cell repertoires in COVID-19. Method: immunoSEQ multiplex PCR; TCRdb's copy keeps in-frame clones and lacks some. The table records roughly 300,000 clones, over 75% of them present only once. Sequencing was carried out using peripheral blood. The source of these receptors is a human donor in a cohort sampled during active COVID-19.

In this sample, this clone turned up once. The V gene is TRBV11-2, the J gene TRBJ1-2; 8 bases are a match to TRBD1. The ends lost 1 base at V and 6 bases at J; junction bases unmatched: 4. CDR3 length equals 14 residues. The germline gives CDR1 SGHAT, CDR2 FQNNGV. The CDR3 region has the DNA TGTGCCAGCAGCTTAGGGACAGGGATTGATGGCTACACCTTC. The encoded protein is CASSLGTGIDGYTF.

The V and J genes are TRBV29-1 and TRBJ2-5; TRBD1 aligns across 9 bases. CDR3 size: 13 residues. V lost 5 bases to trimming and J lost 12 bases; unmatched junction nucleotides: 13. CDR1 is SQVTM and CDR2 is ANQGSEA in the germline V gene. DNA for the CDR3: TGCAGCGTTCAGGGACAGGGTACCCGCCAAGAGTACTTC. It is translated as CSVQGQGTRQEYF.

This clone was recorded once. This chain's CDR3 is CASSFGTGAGMDYGYTF. For the CDR3, the DNA is TGTGCCAGCAGCTTCGGGACAGGGGCGGGCATGGACTATGGCTACACCTTC. The chain combines TRBV5-4 with TRBJ1-2, with 10 bases matching TRBD1. Germline V gene sequence: CDR1 SGHNT, CDR2 YYREEE (reference sequence). J was trimmed by 3 bases and V by 2 bases; bases with no gene match: 10. The CDR3 length is 17 residues.

The chain combines TRBV6-2 or TRBV6-3 with TRBJ2-3; 8 nucleotides agree with TRBD2. From germline, CDR1 is MNHEY and CDR2 SVGEGT. The V segment lost 4 bases and the J segment 2 bases; nucleotides outside the gene matches: 11. This CDR3 contains 17 residues. The CDR3 reads CASSWTGTRGITDTQYF. In DNA, the CDR3 is TGTGCCAGCAGTTGGACCGGGACTAGAGGGATCACAGATACGCAGTATTTT.

The genes are TRBV5-1 and TRBJ2-3; 8 bases are a match to TRBD2. Looked up from germline, CDR1 is SGHRS and CDR2 is YFSETQ. This CDR3 region has 13 residues. The J segment lost 4 bases and the V segment lost 3 bases, leaving 1 base of the junction unmatched. The CDR3 DNA follows: TGCGCCAGCAGCTCACTAGCGGCAGATACGCAGTATTTT. It encodes CASSSLAADTQYF.

The chain recombines TRBV5-1 with TRBJ2-5, with D unresolved. This CDR3 contains 13 residues. V dropped 4 bases and J dropped 4 bases, with 11 bases sitting between them. Germline CDR1 is SGHRS and CDR2 is YFSETQ. The CDR3 reads CASSPPETETQYF. CDR3 nucleotides: TGCGCCAGCAGCCCCCCGGAGACAGAGACCCAGTACTTC.

The CDR3, as DNA: TGTGCCAGCAGCCCATCTAGCTCCAGGGGAGGCTACACCTTC. Protein sequence: CASSPSSSRGGYTF. This chain links TRBV3-1 (or the pseudogene TRBV3-2) with TRBJ1-2; a weak D match, TRBD1 (6 bases). This CDR3 is 14 amino acids long. Germline loops: CDR1 LGHDT, CDR2 YNNKEL (reference sequence). Trimming pared 4 bases from V and 8 bases from J, leaving 17 bases between.

The V call is TRBV7-9, the J call TRBJ1-3; 10 nucleotides line up with TRBD1. The germline gives CDR1 SEHNR, CDR2 FQNEAQ (reference sequence). V trimming: 5 bases; J trimming: 4 bases; junction bases outside the gene matches: 8. The CDR3 is 16 residues long. The CDR3 spells CASSPLGQGQGNTIYF. The CDR3 DNA is TGTGCCAGCAGCCCATTGGGACAGGGGCAGGGAAACACCATATATTTT.

This chain uses TRBV5-4 with TRBJ1-6; 8 bases agree with TRBD1. V lost 0 bases, J lost 10 bases, and 9 bases stayed unmatched. Germline V CDR1 and CDR2: SGHNT, YYREEE (reference sequence). CDR3 length: 16 residues. CDR3 coding DNA: TGTGCCAGCAGCTTGGCGGCAGGGGGCCAGGGATCACCCCTCCACTTT. Amino acid sequence: CASSLAAGGQGSPLHF.

This chain joins TRBV4-1 and TRBJ2-5, with a possible D match to TRBD1 (6 bases). Between the trimmed V and J ends, which lost 5 bases and 4 bases, there was a span of 29 bases. CDR1 MGHRA and CDR2 YSYEKL come from the germline V gene. The CDR3 totals 19 residues. The CDR3 region is CASSIRDPQNGFRGETQYF. CDR3 DNA sequence: TGCGCCAGCAGCATCCGGGACCCCCAGAACGGCTTCAGGGGAGAGACCCAGTACTTC.

This clone was seen a few times. This chain connects TRBV20-1 to TRBJ2-7; 12 bases are a match to TRBD2. CDR3 length: 19 residues. Per the germline V gene, CDR1 is DFQATT and CDR2 is SNEGSKA (reference sequence). V lost 3 bases to trimming and J lost 0 bases; unmatched junction nucleotides: 15. The CDR3 nucleotides are TGCAGTGCTAGTAACAGACTAGCGGGAGCATCCTCAATCTCCTACGAGCAGTACTTC. This sequence encodes CSASNRLAGASSISYEQYF.